A selection of T cell receptor beta chains follows, all from one sample in a study of blood T cells in healthy people across ages. TCRdb re-called the 5' RACE reads through MiXCR, storing one row per CDR3 protein. In the table there are 1.5 million to 2 million distinct CDR3 sequences, 25% to 30% of which are singletons. What was sequenced was blood. The receptors shown here come from a woman under 40 in good health. Both conserved end residues are part of each CDR3. The D gene is left open where the match is weak. The listing skips clone size in some rows; elsewhere it reads once, few, many or a size class.

size: NA; D: TRBD2; J: TRBJ2-1; V: TRBV29-1; CDR3: CSSSPLAGDNEQFF; DNA: TGCAGCTCCAGCCCCCTAGCGGGAGATAATGAGCAGTTCTTC
size: few; D: TRBD2; J: TRBJ2-1; V: TRBV4-2; CDR3: CASSPRPLAGALNEQFF; DNA: TGTGCCAGCAGCCCAAGACCCCTAGCGGGGGCACTCAATGAGCAGTTCTTC
size: few; D: TRBD2; J: TRBJ2-7; V: TRBV5-6; CDR3: CAGGYRRGLADYEQYF; DNA: TGTGCCGGCGGGTATCGTCGCGGACTAGCGGACTACGAGCAGTACTTC
size: NA; D: NA; J: TRBJ2-2; V: TRBV5-5; CDR3: CASSLEGGAYTGEWFF; DNA: TGTGCCAGCAGCTTGGAGGGGGGCGCTTATACCGGGGAGTGGTTTTTT
size: many; D: NA; J: TRBJ1-1; V: TRBV12-3/TRBV12-4; CDR3: CASRAVPPEAFF; DNA: TGTGCCAGCAGGGCGGTCCCCCCTGAAGCTTTCTTT
size: few; D: TRBD2; J: TRBJ2-7; V: TRBV5-1; CDR3: CASSTEAGDEQYF; DNA: TGCGCCAGCAGCACCGAGGCGGGAGACGAGCAGTACTTC
size: NA; D: NA; J: TRBJ1-1; V: TRBV5-1; CDR3: CTSSLGQNTEAFF; DNA: TGCACCAGCAGCTTGGGCCAGAACACTGAAGCTTTCTTT
size: few; D: NA; J: TRBJ2-1; V: TRBV15; CDR3: CATSRDLVQNNEQFF; DNA: TGTGCCACCAGCAGAGATCTCGTACAGAACAATGAGCAGTTCTTC
size: NA; D: NA; J: TRBJ2-7; V: TRBV12-5; CDR3: CASGFGQSSSYNEQYF; DNA: TGTGCTAGTGGATTTGGACAGAGCAGCTCCTACAATGAGCAGTACTTC
size: many; D: NA; J: TRBJ2-5; V: TRBV29-1; CDR3: CSLQRYQETQYF; DNA: TGCAGCTTACAGCGGTACCAAGAGACCCAGTACTTC
size: many; D: NA; J: TRBJ2-3; V: TRBV29-1; CDR3: CSAEPSWVTDTQYF; DNA: TGCAGCGCCGAGCCGAGTTGGGTCACAGATACGCAGTATTTT
size: many; D: NA; J: TRBJ1-6; V: TRBV30; CDR3: CAWSQIVRDSPLHF; DNA: TGTGCCTGGAGTCAAATAGTTCGGGATTCACCCCTCCACTTT
size: few; D: NA; J: TRBJ1-6; V: TRBV15; CDR3: CATSRDINSPLHF; DNA: TGTGCCACCAGCAGAGATATCAATTCACCCCTCCACTTT
size: many; D: NA; J: TRBJ2-5; V: TRBV3-1; CDR3: CASSHGSPETQYF; DNA: TGTGCCAGCAGCCACGGCAGTCCAGAGACCCAGTACTTC
size: NA; D: TRBD1; J: TRBJ2-6; V: TRBV4-1; CDR3: CASSQVGQAGSGANVLTF; DNA: TGCGCCAGCAGCCAAGTGGGACAGGCGGGCTCTGGGGCCAACGTCCTGACTTTC
size: NA; D: NA; J: TRBJ2-1; V: TRBV24-1; CDR3: CATSDSLRRRNEQFF; DNA: TGTGCCACCAGTGATTCTTTACGACGTCGCAATGAGCAGTTCTTC
size: many; D: TRBD1; J: TRBJ2-5; V: TRBV12-3/TRBV12-4; CDR3: CASSSPGTGGVETQYF; DNA: TGTGCCAGCAGTTCACCCGGGACAGGGGGCGTAGAGACCCAGTACTTC
size: NA; D: TRBD2; J: TRBJ2-5; V: TRBV2; CDR3: CASQTSGAQETQYF; DNA: TGTGCCAGTCAGACTAGCGGAGCTCAAGAGACCCAGTACTTC
size: many; D: NA; J: TRBJ2-7; V: TRBV3-1; CDR3: CASSSHSAGAYEQYF; DNA: TGTGCCAGCAGCTCTCATTCTGCAGGGGCCTACGAGCAGTACTTC
size: NA; D: TRBD2; J: TRBJ2-3; V: TRBV7-7; CDR3: CASSSTSGTTDTQYF; DNA: TGTGCTAGCAGCTCAACTAGCGGAACCACAGATACGCAGTATTTT
size: few; D: NA; J: TRBJ2-7; V: TRBV5-4; CDR3: CASSLASNPEQYF; DNA: TGTGCCAGCAGCTTGGCATCCAATCCCGAGCAGTACTTC
size: NA; D: NA; J: TRBJ2-7; V: TRBV7-9; CDR3: CASSFAAGALYEQYF; DNA: TGTGCCAGCAGCTTCGCGGCAGGGGCGTTGTACGAGCAGTACTTC
size: NA; D: NA; J: TRBJ1-2; V: TRBV5-1; CDR3: CASSLAEGDYGYTF; DNA: TGCGCCAGCAGCTTGGCCGAGGGTGACTATGGCTACACCTTC
size: many; D: NA; J: TRBJ2-7; V: TRBV28; CDR3: CASSLWEGDEQYF; DNA: TGTGCCAGCAGTTTATGGGAGGGAGACGAGCAGTACTTC
size: few; D: NA; J: TRBJ1-2; V: TRBV12-3/TRBV12-4; CDR3: CASSNSGTGHGYTF; DNA: TGTGCCAGCAGTAACTCAGGGACTGGCCATGGCTACACCTTC
size: NA; D: NA; J: TRBJ1-2; V: TRBV25-1; CDR3: CASSEFGVNYGYTF; DNA: TGTGCCAGCAGTGAATTCGGCGTTAACTATGGCTACACCTTC
size: NA; D: TRBD2; J: TRBJ2-7; V: TRBV20-1; CDR3: CSYETSGRVNEQYF; DNA: TGCAGTTACGAGACTAGCGGGAGAGTGAACGAGCAGTACTTC
size: few; D: TRBD1; J: TRBJ2-1; V: TRBV5-1; CDR3: CASSVGDSLYNEQFF; DNA: TGCGCCAGCAGCGTGGGGGACAGTTTGTACAATGAGCAGTTCTTC
size: many; D: NA; J: TRBJ2-5; V: TRBV28; CDR3: CASLRDQETQYF; DNA: TGTGCCAGCCTCAGAGATCAAGAGACCCAGTACTTC